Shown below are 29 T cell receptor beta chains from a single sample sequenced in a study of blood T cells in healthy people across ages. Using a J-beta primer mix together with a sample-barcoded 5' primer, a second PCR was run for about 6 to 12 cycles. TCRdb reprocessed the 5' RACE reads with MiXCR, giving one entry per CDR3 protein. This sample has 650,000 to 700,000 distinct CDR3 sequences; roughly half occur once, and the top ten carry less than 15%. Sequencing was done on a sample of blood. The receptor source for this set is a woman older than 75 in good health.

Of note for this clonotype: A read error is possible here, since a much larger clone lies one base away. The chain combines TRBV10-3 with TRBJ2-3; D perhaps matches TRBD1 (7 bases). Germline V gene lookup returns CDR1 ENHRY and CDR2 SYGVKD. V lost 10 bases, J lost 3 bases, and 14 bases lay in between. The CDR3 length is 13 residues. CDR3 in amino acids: CASAGQQTDTQYF. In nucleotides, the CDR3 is TGTGCCAGTGCGGGACAGCAGACAGATACGCAGTATTTT.

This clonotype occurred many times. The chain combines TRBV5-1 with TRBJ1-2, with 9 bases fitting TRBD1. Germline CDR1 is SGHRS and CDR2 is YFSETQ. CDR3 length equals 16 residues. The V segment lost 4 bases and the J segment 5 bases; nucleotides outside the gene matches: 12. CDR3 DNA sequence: TGCGCCAGCAGCCGGACCCCCACGGACAGGGGTTATGGCTACACCTTC. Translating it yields CASSRTPTDRGYGYTF. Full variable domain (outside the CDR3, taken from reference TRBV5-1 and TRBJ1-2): KAGVTQTPRYLIKTRGQQVTLSCSPISGHRSVSWYQQTPGQGLQFLFEYFSETQRNKGNFPGRFSGRQFSNSRSEMNVSTLELGDSALYLCASSRTPTDRGYGYTFGSGTRLTVV.

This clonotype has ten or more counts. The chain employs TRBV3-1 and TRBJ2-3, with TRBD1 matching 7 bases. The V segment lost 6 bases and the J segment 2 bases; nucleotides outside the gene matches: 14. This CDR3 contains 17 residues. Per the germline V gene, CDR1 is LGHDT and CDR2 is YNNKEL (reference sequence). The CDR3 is CASRRTGQVGSTDTQYF. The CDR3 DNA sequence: TGTGCCAGCAGGAGAACTGGACAGGTCGGTTCCACAGATACGCAGTATTTT.

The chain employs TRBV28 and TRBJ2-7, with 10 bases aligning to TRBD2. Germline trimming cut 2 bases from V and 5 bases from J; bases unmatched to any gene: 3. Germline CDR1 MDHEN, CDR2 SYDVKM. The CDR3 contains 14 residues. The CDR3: CASSLASGGDEQYF. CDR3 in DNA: TGTGCCAGCAGTTTAGCTAGCGGGGGCGACGAGCAGTACTTC. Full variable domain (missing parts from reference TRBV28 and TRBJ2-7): DVKVTQSSRYLVKRTGEKVFLECVQDMDHENMFWYRQDPGLGLRLIYFSYDVKMKEKGDIPEGYSVSREKKERFSLILESASTNQTSMYLCASSLASGGDEQYFGPGTRLTVT.

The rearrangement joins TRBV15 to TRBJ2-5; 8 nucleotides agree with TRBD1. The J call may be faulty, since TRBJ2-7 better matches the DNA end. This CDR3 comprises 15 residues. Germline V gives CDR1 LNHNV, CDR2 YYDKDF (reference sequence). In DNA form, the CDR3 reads TGTGCCACCAGCAGTGGGACAGGAAAAACCTGCGAGCAGTACTTC. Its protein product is CATSSGTGKTCEQYF.

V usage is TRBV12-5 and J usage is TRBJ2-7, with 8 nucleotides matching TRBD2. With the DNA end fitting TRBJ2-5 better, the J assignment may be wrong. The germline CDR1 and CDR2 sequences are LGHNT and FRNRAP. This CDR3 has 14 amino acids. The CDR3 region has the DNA TGTGCTAGTGGCGTGAGCGGGAGAAACGAGACCCAGTACTTC. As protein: CASGVSGRNETQYF.

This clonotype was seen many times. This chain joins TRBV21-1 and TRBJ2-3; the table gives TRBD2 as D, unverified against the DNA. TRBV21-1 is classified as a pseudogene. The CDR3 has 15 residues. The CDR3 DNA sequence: TGTGCCAGCAGCAAAACGTCGGGGGGGCTAGATCCGCAGTATTTT. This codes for CASSKTSGGLDPQYF.

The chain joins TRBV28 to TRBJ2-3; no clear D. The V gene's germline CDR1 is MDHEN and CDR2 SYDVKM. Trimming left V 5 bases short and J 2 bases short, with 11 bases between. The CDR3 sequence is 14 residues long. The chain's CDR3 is CASSAPSPTDTQYF. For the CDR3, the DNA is TGTGCCAGCAGTGCTCCTTCCCCCACAGATACGCAGTATTTT.

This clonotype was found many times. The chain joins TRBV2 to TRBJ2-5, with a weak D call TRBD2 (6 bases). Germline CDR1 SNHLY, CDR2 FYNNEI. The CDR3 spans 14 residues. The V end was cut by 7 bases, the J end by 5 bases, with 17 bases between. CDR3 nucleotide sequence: TGTGCCAGCACGATCTCCGGGACTGGCGAGACCCAGTACTTC. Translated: CASTISGTGETQYF.

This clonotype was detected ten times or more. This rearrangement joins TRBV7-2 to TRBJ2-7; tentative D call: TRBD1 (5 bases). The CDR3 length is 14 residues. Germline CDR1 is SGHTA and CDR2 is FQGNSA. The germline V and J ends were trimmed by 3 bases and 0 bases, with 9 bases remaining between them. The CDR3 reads CASSLGRFSYEQYF. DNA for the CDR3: TGTGCCAGCAGCTTGGGGCGATTCTCCTACGAGCAGTACTTC.

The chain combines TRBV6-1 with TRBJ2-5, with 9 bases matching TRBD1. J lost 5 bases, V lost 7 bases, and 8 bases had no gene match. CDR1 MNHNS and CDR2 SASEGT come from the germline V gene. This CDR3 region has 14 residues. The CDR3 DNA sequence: TGTGCCAGCAACAGGGGGCCGAGATGGGAGACCCAGTACTTC. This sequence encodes CASNRGPRWETQYF.

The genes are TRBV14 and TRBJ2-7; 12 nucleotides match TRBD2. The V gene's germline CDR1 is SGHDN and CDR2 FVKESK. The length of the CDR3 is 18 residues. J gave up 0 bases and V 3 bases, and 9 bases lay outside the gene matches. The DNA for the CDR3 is TGTGCCAGCAGCCACGCCCCGGGACTAGCGGGCAGCTCCTACGAGCAGTACTTC. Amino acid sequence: CASSHAPGLAGSSYEQYF.

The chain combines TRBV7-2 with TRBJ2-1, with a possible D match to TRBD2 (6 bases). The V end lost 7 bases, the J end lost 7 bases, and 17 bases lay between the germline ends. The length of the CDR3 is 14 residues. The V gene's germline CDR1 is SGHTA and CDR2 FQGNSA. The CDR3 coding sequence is TGTGCCAGCAACCCGGGAGACATGATTAATGAGCAGTTCTTC. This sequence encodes CASNPGDMINEQFF. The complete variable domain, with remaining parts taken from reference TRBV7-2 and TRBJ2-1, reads GAGVSQSPSNKVTEKGKDVELRCDPISGHTALYWYRQSLGQGLEFLIYFQGNSAPDKSGLPSDRFSAERTGGSVSTLTIQRTQQEDSAVYLCASNPGDMINEQFFGPGTRLTVL.

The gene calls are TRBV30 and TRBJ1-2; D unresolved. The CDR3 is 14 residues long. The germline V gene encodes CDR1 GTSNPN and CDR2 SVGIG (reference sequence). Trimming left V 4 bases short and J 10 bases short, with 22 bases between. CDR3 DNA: TGTGCCTGGACCCCACGAGGAGGCTTTCCCTTCTACACCTTC. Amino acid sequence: CAWTPRGGFPFYTF.

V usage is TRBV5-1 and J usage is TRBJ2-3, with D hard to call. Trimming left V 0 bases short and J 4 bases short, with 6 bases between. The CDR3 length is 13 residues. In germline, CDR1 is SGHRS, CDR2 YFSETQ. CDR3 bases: TGCGCCAGCAGCTTGGAGCTGTCAGATACGCAGTATTTT. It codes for CASSLELSDTQYF.

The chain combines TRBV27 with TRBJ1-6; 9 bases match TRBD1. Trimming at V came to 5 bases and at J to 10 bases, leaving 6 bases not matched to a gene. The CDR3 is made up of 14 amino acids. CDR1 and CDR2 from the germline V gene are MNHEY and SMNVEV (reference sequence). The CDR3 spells CASSMDRGRSPLHF. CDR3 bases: TGTGCCAGCAGTATGGACAGGGGCCGGTCACCCCTCCACTTT.

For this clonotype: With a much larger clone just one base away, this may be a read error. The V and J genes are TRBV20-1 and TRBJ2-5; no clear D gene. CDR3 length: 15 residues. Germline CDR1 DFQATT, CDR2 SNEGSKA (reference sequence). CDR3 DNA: TGCAATGCTAGTAAAAGAGGCCAAACTCAAGAGACCCAGTACTTC. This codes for CNASKRGQTQETQYF.

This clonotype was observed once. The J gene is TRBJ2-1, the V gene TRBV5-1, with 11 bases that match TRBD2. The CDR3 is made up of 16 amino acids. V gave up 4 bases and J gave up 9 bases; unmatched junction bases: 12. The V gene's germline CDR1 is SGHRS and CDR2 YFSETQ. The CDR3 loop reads CASSPGLAGLGSEQFF. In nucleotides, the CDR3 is TGCGCCAGCAGCCCCGGACTAGCGGGTTTGGGGTCTGAGCAGTTCTTC.

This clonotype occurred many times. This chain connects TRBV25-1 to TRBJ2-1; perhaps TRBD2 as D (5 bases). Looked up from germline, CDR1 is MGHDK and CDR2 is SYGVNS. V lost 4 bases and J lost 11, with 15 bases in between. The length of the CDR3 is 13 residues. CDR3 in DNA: TGTGCCAGCAGTGGACAACTAGAAAGTAAGCAGTTCTTC. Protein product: CASSGQLESKQFF.

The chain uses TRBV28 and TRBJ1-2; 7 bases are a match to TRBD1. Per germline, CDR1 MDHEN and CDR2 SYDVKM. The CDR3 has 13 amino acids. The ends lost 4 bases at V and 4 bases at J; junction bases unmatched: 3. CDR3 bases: TGTGCCAGCAGTTCCCAGGGGGTCTATGGCTACACCTTC. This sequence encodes CASSSQGVYGYTF.

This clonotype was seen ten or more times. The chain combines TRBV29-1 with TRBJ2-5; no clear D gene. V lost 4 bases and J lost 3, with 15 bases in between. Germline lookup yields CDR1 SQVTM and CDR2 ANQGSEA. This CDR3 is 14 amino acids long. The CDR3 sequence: CSVGRLRFEETQYF. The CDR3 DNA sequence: TGCAGCGTTGGGCGCCTCAGGTTTGAAGAGACCCAGTACTTC.

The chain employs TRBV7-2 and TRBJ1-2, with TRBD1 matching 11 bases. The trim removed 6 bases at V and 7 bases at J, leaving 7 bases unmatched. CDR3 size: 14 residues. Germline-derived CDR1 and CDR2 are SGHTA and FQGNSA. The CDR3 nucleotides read TGTGCCAGCAGAAAAGGACAGGGGGCAGGTGGCTACACCTTC. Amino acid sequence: CASRKGQGAGGYTF.

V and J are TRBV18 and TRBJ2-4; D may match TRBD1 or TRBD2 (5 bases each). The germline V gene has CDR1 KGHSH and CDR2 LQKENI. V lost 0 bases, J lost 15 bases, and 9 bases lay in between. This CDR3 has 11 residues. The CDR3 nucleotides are TGTGCCAGCTCACCACCGGGACGGACGTACTTC. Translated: CASSPPGRTYF.

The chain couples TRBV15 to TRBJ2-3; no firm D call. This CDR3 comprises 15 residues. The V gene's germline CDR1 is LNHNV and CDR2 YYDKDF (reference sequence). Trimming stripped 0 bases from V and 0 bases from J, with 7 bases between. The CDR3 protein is CATSRDPSSTDTQYF. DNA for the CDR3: TGTGCCACCAGCAGAGATCCATCGAGCACAGATACGCAGTATTTT. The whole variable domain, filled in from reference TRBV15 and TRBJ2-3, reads DAMVIQNPRYQVTQFGKPVTLSCSQTLNHNVMYWYQQKSSQAPKLLFHYYDKDFNNEADTPDNFQSRRPNTSFCFLDIRSPGLGDTAMYLCATSRDPSSTDTQYFGPGTRLTVL.

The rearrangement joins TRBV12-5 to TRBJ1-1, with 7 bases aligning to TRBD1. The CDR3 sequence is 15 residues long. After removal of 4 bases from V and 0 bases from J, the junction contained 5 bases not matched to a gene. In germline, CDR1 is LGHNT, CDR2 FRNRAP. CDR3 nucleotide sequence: TGTGCTAGTGGTTGGGGGACAGTCATGAACACTGAAGCTTTCTTT. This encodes CASGWGTVMNTEAFF.

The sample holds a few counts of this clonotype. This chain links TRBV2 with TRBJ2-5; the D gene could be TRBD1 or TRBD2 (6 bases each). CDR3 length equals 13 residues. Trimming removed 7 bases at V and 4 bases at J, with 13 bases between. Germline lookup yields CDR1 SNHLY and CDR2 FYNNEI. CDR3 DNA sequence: TGTGCCAGCAACAGGGACGGGGGAGAGACCCAGTACTTC. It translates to CASNRDGGETQYF.

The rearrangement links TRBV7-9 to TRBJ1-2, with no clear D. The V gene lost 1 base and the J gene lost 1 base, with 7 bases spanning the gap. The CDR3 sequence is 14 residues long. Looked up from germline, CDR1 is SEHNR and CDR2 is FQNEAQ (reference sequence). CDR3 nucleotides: TGTGCCAGCAGCTTAGTTTCGGTTAACTATGGCTACACCTTC. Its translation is CASSLVSVNYGYTF.

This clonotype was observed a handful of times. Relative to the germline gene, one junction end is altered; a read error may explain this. The CDR3: CAGRQGENEKLFF. CDR3 bases: TGTGCCGGCAGACAGGGGGAAAATGAAAAACTGTTTTTT. This chain connects TRBV2 to TRBJ1-4; TRBD1 agrees at 9 bases. CDR3 length: 13 residues. CDR1 and CDR2 from the germline V gene are SNHLY and FYNNEI.

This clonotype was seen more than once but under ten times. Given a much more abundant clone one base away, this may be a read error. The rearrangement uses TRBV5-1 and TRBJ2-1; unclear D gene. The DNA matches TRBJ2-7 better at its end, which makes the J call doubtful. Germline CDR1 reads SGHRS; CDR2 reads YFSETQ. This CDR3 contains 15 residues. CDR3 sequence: CASSLTTSSYNEQYF. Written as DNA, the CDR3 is TGCGCCAGCAGCTTGACCACCTCCTCCTACAATGAGCAGTACTTC.